The source of this TCR beta chain is a study of cytotoxic CD8 clonotypes in ibrutinib-treated CLL. Overall study results and limits: Among the clonotypes, public ones were uncommon and contracted or held stable on treatment.

Sequencing used immunoSEQ multiplex PCR; TCRdb keeps in-frame clones, though not all of them. The data show approximately 320,000 clones, roughly 70% seen once. With regard to this clone: The antigen is undetermined.

The germline V and J ends were trimmed by 5 bases and 7 bases, with 8 bases remaining between them. Germline CDR1 is SGHAT and CDR2 is FQNNGV. CDR3 size: 11 residues. Sequencing used PBMCs, obtained after 36 months of ibrutinib treatment. This sequence joins TRBV11-2 and TRBJ2-5, with unresolved D. This sequence originates from a human donor with chronic lymphocytic leukemia. CDR3 sequence (DNA): TGTGCCAGCAGCCCCCCCGGGACCCAGTACTTC. Protein: CASSPPGTQYF.